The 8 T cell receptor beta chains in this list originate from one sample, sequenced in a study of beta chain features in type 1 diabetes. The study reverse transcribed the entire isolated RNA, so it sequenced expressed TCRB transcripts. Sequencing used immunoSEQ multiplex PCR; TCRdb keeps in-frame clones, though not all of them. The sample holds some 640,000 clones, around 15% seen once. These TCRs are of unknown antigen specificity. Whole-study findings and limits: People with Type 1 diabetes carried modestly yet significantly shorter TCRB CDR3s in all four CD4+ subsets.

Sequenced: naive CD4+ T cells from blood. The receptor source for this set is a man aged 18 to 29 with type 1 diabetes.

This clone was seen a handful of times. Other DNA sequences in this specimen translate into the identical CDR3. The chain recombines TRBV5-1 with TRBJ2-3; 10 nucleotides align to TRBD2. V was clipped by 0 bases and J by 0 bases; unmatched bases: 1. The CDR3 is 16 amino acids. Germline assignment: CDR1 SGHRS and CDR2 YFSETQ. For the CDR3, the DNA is TGCGCCAGCAGCTTGGGGACTAGCGGAAGCACAGATACGCAGTATTTT. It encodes CASSLGTSGSTDTQYF.

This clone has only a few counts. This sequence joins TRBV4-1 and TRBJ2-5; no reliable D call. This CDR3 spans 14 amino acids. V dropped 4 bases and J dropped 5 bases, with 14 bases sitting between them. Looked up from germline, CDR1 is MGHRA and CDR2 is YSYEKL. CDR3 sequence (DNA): TGCGCCAGCAGCCCCGGCGGCCGGGCGGAGACCCAGTACTTC. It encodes CASSPGGRAETQYF.

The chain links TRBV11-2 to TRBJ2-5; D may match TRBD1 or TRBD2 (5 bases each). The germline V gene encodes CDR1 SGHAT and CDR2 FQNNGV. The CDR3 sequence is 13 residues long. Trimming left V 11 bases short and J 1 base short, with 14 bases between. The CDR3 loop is CAVQGRPQETQYF. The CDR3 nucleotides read TGTGCCGTTCAGGGACGGCCCCAAGAGACCCAGTACTTC.

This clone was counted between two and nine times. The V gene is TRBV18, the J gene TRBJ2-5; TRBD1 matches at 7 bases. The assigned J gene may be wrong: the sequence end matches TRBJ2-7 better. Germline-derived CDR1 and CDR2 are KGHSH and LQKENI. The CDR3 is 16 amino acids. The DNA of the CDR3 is TGTGCCAGCTCACCGAGGACAGGCCAGAGCTCCTACGAGCAGTACTTC. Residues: CASSPRTGQSSYEQYF.

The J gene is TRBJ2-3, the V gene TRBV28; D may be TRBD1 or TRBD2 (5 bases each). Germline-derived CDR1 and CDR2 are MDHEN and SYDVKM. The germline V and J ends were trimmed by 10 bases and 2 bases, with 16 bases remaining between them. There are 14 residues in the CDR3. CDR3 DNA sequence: TGTGCCATTGAACGGGACCGGTACACAGATACGCAGTATTTT. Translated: CAIERDRYTDTQYF.

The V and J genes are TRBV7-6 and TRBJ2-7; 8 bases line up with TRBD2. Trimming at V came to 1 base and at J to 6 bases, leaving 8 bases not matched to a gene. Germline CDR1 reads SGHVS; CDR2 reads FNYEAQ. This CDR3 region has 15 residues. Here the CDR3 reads CASSLEASGSVEQYF. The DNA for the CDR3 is TGTGCCAGCAGCTTAGAGGCAAGCGGGAGCGTCGAGCAGTACTTC.

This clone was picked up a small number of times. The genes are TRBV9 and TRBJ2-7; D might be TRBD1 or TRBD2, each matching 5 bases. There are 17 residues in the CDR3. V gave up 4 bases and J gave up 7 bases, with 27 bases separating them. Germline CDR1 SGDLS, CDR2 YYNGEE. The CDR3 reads CASSPRDARFGRGEQYF. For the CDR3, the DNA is TGTGCCAGCAGCCCCCGGGACGCCCGTTTCGGGCGAGGAGAGCAGTACTTC.

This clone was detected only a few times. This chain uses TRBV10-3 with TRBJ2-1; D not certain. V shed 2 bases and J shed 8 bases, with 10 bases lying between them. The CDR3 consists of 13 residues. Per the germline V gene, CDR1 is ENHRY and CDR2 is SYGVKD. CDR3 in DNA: TGTGCCATCAGTGAGAACACCGGCGATGAGCAGTTCTTC. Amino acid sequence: CAISENTGDEQFF.